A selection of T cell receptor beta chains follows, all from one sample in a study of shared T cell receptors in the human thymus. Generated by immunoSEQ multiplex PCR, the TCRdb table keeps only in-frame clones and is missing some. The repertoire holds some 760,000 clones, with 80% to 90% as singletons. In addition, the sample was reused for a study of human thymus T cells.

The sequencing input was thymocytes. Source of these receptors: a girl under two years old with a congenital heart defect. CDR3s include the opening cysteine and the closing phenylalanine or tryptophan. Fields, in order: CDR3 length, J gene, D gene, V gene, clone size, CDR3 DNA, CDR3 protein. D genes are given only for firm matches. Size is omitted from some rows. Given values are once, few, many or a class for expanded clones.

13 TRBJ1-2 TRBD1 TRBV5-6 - TGTGCCAGCAGCGGAGGACAGGACTCTGGCTACACCTTC CASSGGQDSGYTF
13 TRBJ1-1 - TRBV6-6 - TGTGCCAGCAGGCCGAGGGTGAACACTGAAGCTTTCTTT CASRPRVNTEAFF
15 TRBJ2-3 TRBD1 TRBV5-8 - TGTGCCAGCAGCCCTACAGGGGGTAGCACAGATACGCAGTATTTT CASSPTGGSTDTQYF
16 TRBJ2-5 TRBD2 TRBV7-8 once TGTGCCAGCAGCTTGGACCCCGGGAGGGAGGCAGGGACCCAGTACTTC CASSLDPGREAGTQYF
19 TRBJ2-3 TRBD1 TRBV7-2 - TGTGCCAGCACCTTATATAGGGGGCCCCTGCCGGGGCACACAGATACGCAGTATTTT CASTLYRGPLPGHTDTQYF
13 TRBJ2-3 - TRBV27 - TGTGCCAGCAGTTTACCCCACACAGATACGCAGTATTTT CASSLPHTDTQYF
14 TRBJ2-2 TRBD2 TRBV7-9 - TGTGCCAGCAGCCAAAGCGGGGGGGCCGGGGAGCTGTTTTTT CASSQSGGAGELFF
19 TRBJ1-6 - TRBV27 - TGTGCCAGCAGTCCTATAAACCGGGACATGAGCTCCTATAATTCACCCCTCCACTTT CASSPINRDMSSYNSPLHF
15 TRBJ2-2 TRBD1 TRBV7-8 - TGTGCCAGCAGCTTAGGGGTACAGGGGGCCGGGGAGCTGTTTTTT CASSLGVQGAGELFF
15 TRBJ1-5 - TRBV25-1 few TGTGCCAGCAGTGAACAGGGCGATAGCAATCAGCCCCAGCATTTT CASSEQGDSNQPQHF
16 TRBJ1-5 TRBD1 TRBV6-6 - TGTGCCAGCAGTTCTGCGACAGGGGGTTCCAGGCAGCCCCAGCATTTT CASSSATGGSRQPQHF
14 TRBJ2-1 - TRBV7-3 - TGTGCCAGCAGCTTAACCTTCCGGGGCAATGAGCAGTTCTTC CASSLTFRGNEQFF
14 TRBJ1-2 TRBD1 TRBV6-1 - TGTGCCAGCAGCACTGACAGGGACTACTATGGCTACACCTTC CASSTDRDYYGYTF
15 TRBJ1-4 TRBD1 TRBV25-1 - TGTGCCAGCAGTGAGTCCTACAGGGGGGGGCTTAAACTGTTTTTT CASSESYRGGLKLFF
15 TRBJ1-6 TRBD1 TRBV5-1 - TGCGCCAGCAGCTTAAGGGGACAGGGGAATTCACCCCTCCACTTT CASSLRGQGNSPLHF
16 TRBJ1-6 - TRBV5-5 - TGTGCCAGCAGCTTCGTTCGGAGCTCCTATAATTCACCCCTCCACTTT CASSFVRSSYNSPLHF
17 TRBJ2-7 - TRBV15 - TGTGCCACCAGCAGAGATTATACGGGTCGGATAACCTACGAGCAGTACTTC CATSRDYTGRITYEQYF
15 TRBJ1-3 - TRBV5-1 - TGCGCCAGCAGCCATGCCCAGGGGTCTGGAAACACCATATATTTT CASSHAQGSGNTIYF
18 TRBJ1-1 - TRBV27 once TGTGCCAGCAGTTTAGCGCGGGGGGAAACCCAACACCACACTGAAGCTTTCTTT CASSLARGETQHHTEAFF
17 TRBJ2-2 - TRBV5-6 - TGTGCCAGCAGCTATGGGACACCGCGGAGCTTAACCGGGGAGCTGTTTTTT CASSYGTPRSLTGELFF
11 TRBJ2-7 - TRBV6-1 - TGTGCCAGCAGCGCAACGGGGGAGCAGTACTTC CASSATGEQYF
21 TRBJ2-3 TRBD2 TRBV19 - TGTGCCAGTAGCCCTAAATTCCTAGCGGGGGGGACTTGTAAGAGCACAGATACGCAGTATTTT CASSPKFLAGGTCKSTDTQYF
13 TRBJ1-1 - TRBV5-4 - TGTGCCAGCAGCCCCCAGGGTAACACTGAAGCTTTCTTT CASSPQGNTEAFF
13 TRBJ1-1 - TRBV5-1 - TGCGCCAGCAGCCCGAAGGAGGGCGGTGAAGCTTTCTTT CASSPKEGGEAFF
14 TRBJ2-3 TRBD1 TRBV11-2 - TGTGCCAGCAGCCCGGGACAGGGCACAGATACGCAGTATTTT CASSPGQGTDTQYF
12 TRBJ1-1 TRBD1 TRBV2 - TGTGCCAGCCTGGGGACAGACACTGAAGCTTTCTTT CASLGTDTEAFF
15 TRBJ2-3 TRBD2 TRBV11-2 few TGTGCCAGCAGCTTTAGCGGGGGGCGCACAGATACGCAGTATTTT CASSFSGGRTDTQYF
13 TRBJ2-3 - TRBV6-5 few TGTGCCAGCAGTCCTCAGGGTGTGGATACGCAGTATTTT CASSPQGVDTQYF
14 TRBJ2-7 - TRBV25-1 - TGTGCCAGCAGTCGGACACTTAGCTCCTACGAGCAGTACTTC CASSRTLSSYEQYF
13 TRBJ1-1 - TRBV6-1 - TGTGCCAGCAGTGAAGCGGGGCAGTCTGAAGCTTTCTTT CASSEAGQSEAFF
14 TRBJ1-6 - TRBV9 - TGTGCCAGCAGCGCCGGGGATTATAATTCACCCCTCCACTTT CASSAGDYNSPLHF
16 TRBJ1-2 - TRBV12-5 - TGTGCTAGTGGCCCATCGACAGACTCATTAAACTATGGCTACACCTTC CASGPSTDSLNYGYTF
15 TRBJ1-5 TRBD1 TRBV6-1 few TGTGCCAGCAGCCTTTACAGGGGGCTAAAACAGCCCCAGCATTTT CASSLYRGLKQPQHF
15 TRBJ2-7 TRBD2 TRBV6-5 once TGTGCCAGCAGTGCGGGACTAGTCTCTCTGGGCGAGCAGTACTTC CASSAGLVSLGEQYF
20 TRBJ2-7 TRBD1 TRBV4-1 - TGCGCCAGCAGCCAAGAATCCGGGACAGGGGATGGTTCGGGAACCTACGAGCAGTACTTC CASSQESGTGDGSGTYEQYF
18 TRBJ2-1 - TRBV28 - TGTGCCAGCAGTCCCCAGCCGTGGGGCGGGGGCCCTTACAATGAGCAGTTCTTC CASSPQPWGGGPYNEQFF
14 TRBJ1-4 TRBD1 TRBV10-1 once TGCGCCAGCAGTGACGGGACAGGGGATGAAAAACTGTTTTTT CASSDGTGDEKLFF
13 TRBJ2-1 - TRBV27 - TGTGCCAGCAGTTTAGGAGGGGTCGGCGAGCAGTTCTTC CASSLGGVGEQFF
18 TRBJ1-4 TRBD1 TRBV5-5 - TGTGCCAGCAGCTTTTTTCGGGACAGGGTATGGTGCAGTGAAAAACTGTTTTTT CASSFFRDRVWCSEKLFF
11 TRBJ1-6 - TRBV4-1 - TGCGCCAGCAGCCAAGATCGGGACTACCACTTT CASSQDRDYHF
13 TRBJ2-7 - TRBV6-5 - TGTGCCAGCAGTTACTCAGGGGATTACGAGCAGTACTTC CASSYSGDYEQYF
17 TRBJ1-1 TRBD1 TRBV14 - TGTGCCAGCAGCCGCCCCCCGGGACAGGGAACAGACACTGAAGCTTTCTTT CASSRPPGQGTDTEAFF
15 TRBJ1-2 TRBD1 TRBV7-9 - TGTGCCAGCAGCCAGCCGGGACAGCGCCTCCCGGAGTACACCTTC CASSQPGQRLPEYTF
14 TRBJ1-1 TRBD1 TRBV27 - TGTGCCAGCAGTTACAGGGGCTGGGGCACTGAAGCTTTCTTT CASSYRGWGTEAFF
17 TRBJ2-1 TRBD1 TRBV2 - TGTGCCAGCAGTGAAATCGGGGGACAGGGGTTACACAATGAGCAGTTCTTC CASSEIGGQGLHNEQFF
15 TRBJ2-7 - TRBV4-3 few TGCGCCAGCAGCCAAGACAGGGGACGGACCAAGGAGCAGTACTTC CASSQDRGRTKEQYF
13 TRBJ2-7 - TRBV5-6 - TGTGCCAGCAGCTGCCAGGGGTCCTACGAGCAGTACTTC CASSCQGSYEQYF
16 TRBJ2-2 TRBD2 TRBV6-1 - TGTGCCAGCAGTGTTCCCGGGACTAGGAACACCGGGGAGCTGTTTTTT CASSVPGTRNTGELFF
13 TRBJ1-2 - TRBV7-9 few TGTGCCAGCAGCTTCTCTAGTAACTATGGCTACACCTTC CASSFSSNYGYTF
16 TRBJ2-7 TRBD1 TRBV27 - TGTGCCAGCAGCAAGCTCGGACAGGGAGGTCCCTACGAGCAGTACTTC CASSKLGQGGPYEQYF
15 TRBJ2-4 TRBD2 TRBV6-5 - TGTGCCAGCAGCCCTCTAGGGAGGGTCAAAAACATTCAGTACTTC CASSPLGRVKNIQYF